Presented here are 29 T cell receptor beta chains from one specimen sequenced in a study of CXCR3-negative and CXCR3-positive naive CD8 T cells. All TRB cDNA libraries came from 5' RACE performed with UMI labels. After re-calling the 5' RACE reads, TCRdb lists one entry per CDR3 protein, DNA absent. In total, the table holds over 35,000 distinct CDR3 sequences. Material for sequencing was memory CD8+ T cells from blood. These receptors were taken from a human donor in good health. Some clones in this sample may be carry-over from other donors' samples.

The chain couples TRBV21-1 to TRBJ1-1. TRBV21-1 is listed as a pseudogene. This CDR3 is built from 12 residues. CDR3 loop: CASSRGNTEAFF.

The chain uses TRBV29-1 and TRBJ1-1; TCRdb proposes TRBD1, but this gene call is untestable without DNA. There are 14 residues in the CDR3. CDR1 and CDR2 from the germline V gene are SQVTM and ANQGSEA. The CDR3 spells CSVEGGSANTEAFF.

This CDR3 reads CASSRLGLLQETQYF. The chain recombines TRBV3-1 with TRBJ2-5; as DNA is missing, the TRBD2 call by TCRdb cannot be tested. CDR1 is LGHDT and CDR2 is YNNKEL in the germline V gene (reference sequence). The CDR3 has 15 residues.

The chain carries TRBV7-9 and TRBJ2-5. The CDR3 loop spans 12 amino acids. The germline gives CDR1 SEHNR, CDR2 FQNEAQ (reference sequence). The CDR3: CASSFDTETQYF.

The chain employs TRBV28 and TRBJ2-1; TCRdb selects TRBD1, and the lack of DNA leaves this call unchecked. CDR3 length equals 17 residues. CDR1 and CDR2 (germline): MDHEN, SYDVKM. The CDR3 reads CASSLSLPGVLYNEQFF.

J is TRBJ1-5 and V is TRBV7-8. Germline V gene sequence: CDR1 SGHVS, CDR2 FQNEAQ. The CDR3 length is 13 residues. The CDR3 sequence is CAISDGVNQPQHF.

CDR3 sequence: CATSGQGDTGELFF. The rearrangement joins TRBV24-1 to TRBJ2-2; TCRdb outputs TRBD1, but without DNA this stays unchecked. The CDR3 contains 14 residues. Germline V gene lookup returns CDR1 KGHDR and CDR2 SFDVKD.

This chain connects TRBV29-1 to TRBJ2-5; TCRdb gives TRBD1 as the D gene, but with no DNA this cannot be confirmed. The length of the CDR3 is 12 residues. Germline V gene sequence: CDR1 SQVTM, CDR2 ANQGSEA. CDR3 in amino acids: CSVGSGPGTQYF.

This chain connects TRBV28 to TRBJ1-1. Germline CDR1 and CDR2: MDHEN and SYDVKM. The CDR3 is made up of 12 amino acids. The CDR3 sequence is CASSLSVTEAFF. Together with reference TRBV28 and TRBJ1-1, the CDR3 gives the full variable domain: DVKVTQSSRYLVKRTGEKVFLECVQDMDHENMFWYRQDPGLGLRLIYFSYDVKMKEKGDIPEGYSVSREKKERFSLILESASTNQTSMYLCASSLSVTEAFFGQGTRLTVV.

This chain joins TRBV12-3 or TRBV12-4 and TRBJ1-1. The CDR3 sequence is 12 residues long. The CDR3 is CASSFPRAEAFF.

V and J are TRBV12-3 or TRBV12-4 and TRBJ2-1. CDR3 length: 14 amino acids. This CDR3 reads CASSLGLSNNEQFF.

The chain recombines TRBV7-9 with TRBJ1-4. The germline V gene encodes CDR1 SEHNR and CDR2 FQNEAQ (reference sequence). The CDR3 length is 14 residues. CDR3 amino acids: CASSRRVDNEKLFF.

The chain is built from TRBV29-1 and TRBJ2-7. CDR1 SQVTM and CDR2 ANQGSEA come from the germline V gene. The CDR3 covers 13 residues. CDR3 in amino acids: CSVDRQGSYEQYF.

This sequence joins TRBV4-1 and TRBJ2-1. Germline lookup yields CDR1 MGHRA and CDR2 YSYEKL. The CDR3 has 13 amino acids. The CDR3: CASSQEVGNEQFF.

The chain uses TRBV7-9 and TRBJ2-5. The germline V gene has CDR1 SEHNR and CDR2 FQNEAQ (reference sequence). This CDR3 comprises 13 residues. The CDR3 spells CASSSKLSETQYF.

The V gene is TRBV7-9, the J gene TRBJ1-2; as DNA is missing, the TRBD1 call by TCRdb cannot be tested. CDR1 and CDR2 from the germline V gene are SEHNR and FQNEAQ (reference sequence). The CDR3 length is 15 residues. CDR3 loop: CASSQPGTSIFGYTF.

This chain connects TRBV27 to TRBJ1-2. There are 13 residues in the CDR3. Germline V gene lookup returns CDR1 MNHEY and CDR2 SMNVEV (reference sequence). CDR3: CASSLGVGYGYTF.

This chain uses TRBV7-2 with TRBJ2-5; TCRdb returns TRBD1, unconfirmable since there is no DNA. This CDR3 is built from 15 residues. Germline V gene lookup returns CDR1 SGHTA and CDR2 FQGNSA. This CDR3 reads CASSSVTGETETQYF.

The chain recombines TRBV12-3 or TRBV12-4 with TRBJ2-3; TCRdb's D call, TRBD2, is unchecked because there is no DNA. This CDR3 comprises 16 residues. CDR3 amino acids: CASSGFGLAGGDTQYF.

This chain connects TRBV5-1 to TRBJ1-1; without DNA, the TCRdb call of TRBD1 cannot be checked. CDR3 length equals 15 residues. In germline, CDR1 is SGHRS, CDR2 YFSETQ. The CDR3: CASSSKTGLYTEAFF. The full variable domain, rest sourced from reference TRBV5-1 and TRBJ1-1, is KAGVTQTPRYLIKTRGQQVTLSCSPISGHRSVSWYQQTPGQGLQFLFEYFSETQRNKGNFPGRFSGRQFSNSRSEMNVSTLELGDSALYLCASSSKTGLYTEAFFGQGTRLTVV.

CDR3 sequence reads: CSALRRDRFNEQFF. V is TRBV29-1 and J is TRBJ2-1; TCRdb selects TRBD1, and the lack of DNA leaves this call unchecked. Per germline, CDR1 SQVTM and CDR2 ANQGSEA. There are 14 residues in the CDR3.

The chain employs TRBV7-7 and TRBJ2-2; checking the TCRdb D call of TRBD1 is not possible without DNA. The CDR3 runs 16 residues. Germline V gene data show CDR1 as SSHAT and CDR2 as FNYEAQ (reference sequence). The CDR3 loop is CASSLGVGASTGELFF.

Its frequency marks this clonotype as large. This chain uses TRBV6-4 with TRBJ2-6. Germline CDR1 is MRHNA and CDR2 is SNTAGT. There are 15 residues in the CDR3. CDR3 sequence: CASSEEHSGANVLTF.

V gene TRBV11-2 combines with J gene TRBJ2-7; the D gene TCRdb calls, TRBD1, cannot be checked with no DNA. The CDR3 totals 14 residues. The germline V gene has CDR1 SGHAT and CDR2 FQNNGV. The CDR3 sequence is CASSLSGQGLEQYF.

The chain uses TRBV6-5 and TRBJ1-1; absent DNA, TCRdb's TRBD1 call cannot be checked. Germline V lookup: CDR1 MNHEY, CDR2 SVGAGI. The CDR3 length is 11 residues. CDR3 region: CASTQGSEAFF.

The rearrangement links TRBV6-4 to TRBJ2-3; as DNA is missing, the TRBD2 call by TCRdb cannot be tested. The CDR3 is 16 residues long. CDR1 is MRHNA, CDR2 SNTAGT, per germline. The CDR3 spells CASSESLAGGPDTQYF.

CDR3 in amino acids: CATSREGGAPDTQYF. This rearrangement joins TRBV15 to TRBJ2-3; without DNA, the TCRdb call of TRBD1 cannot be checked. CDR1 and CDR2 from the germline V gene are LNHNV and YYDKDF (reference sequence). The CDR3 consists of 15 residues.

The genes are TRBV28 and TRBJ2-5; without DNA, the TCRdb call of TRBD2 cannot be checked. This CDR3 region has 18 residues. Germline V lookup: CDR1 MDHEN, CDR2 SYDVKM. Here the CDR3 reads CASSSREGRPREWEAQYF.

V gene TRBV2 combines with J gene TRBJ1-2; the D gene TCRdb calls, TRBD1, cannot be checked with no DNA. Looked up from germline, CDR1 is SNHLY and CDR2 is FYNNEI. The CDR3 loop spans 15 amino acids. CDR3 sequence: CASLSGTGADYGYTF.